This TCR beta chain comes out of a study of cytomegalovirus exposure and HLA in healthy donors (dated by TCRdb to 2016 to 2017). Regarding the complete study: An earlier analysis of 587 of the donors reported around 280 Gb of sequence data and 95 million to 140 million unique TCR beta sequences obtained from about 200 million T cells. A later genetic analysis used genome-wide SNP genotypes for about 65% of the 666 donors, treating that subset as a discovery cohort. In an earlier analysis of 587 of the donors, high-throughput TCR beta sequencing was used to judge whether each TCR beta V gene segment behaved as functional or pseudogenic. The number of typed donors differed by locus: 629-630 for A, B, C, DRB1 and DQB1; 500 to 550 for DQA1; roughly 600 for DPA1; and about 450 for DPB1. HLA typing covered class I and class II loci at four-digit resolution. The study was designed to test whether signatures of past pathogen exposure could be identified by cataloging public T cell receptors. Donor age, sex, ethnicity and CMV serostatus were compiled together with the repertoire data. To predict cytomegalovirus infection status, the study brought together high-throughput TCR immunosequencing, statistical association of individual TCRs with disease status, and machine learning. Rather than using new phenotypic data, the later analysis identified candidate immune exposures from TCR beta sequences and from how often those sequences occurred across donors. Several DR-DQ haplotypes were treated as single units for association and clustering because of strong linkage in the cohort. All discovery cohort repertoires had been generated on a single sequencing platform. Across 398 genotyped donors of the cohort, an average of about 250,000 unique TCR beta nucleotide sequences per donor were sequenced, and 15% to 20% of those sequences were non-productive. Using immunosequencing, the study profiled T cell repertoires from fewer than 700 subjects and related those repertoires to cytomegalovirus serostatus. To study patterns of TCR occurrence, a later analysis re-analyzed previously published TCR beta repertoires from under 750 donors and added high-resolution HLA genotyping. Among the approximately 420 genotyped donors, around 81% belonged to the genetic ancestry cluster associated with self-reported Caucasian donors. In addition to the first cohort of approximately 650 subjects, a separate validation cohort of 120 different subjects was used. An early release that covered approximately 600 HLA-typed donors contained around 300 gigabases of sequencing data and 85 million to 100 million unique TCR sequences. General findings and caveats noted by the study authors: V-gene and J-gene trimming of TCR beta chains was associated with a missense DCLRE1C variant in a later genetic analysis, and the association was replicated in an independent cohort. In a later analysis, HLA-associated TCR beta chains showed more clonal expansion and lower generation probabilities than non-associated chains that were equally common. Because HLA typing was missing for some donors at each locus, association tests included only the typed subset. CMV serostatus was the only immune exposure information available for the cohort. The earlier analysis of nearly 600 of the donors excluded some 15 rarely observed V segments, including chromosome 9 orphons, because counts were too low. Some IMGT-functional V segments, including TRBV6-2 and TRBV6-3, could not be distinguished by the 87-base-pair reads and were therefore excluded. The study gave a list of about 150 TCR beta chains associated with cytomegalovirus. In vitro tests confirmed that a few of the cytomegalovirus-associated TCR beta chains recognize cytomegalovirus antigens. A group of highly shared sequence variants was considered likely to be a technical artifact of the sequencing pipeline. Linkage disequilibrium might explain the correlated functional status among segregating V segments, but an unknown experimental factor could not be ruled out. A further reported finding was that TCR beta sequences accurately predicted the HLA-A and HLA-B alleles for most subjects in the first cohort. In both the original and validation cohorts, the classifier was reported to diagnose cytomegalovirus status with high specificity and sensitivity. Roughly uniform sequencing depth across donors was assumed in presence/absence analyses, although this assumption may not hold. In a later analysis, several top co-occurrence clusters were reported to appear linked to parvovirus B19, influenza, CMV and Epstein-Barr virus. In an earlier analysis of roughly 560 of the donors, most TCR beta V segments were observed in productive rearrangements about 87% or about 30% of the time, broadly matching IMGT annotations. When HLA alleles, especially DR and DQ, strongly co-occurred, TCR associations were difficult to assign to individual alleles. According to a later analysis, TCR association rates differed among HLA loci, with DRB1 alleles showing the most associated TCRs and HLA-C alleles showing the fewest. It was suggested by the authors that the approach could potentially be generalized to other disease states and immunological phenotypes. Only TCR beta chains were sequenced in this cohort, and the absence of alpha or paired-chain data limited detectable features. In a later analysis, 16,951 TCR beta sequences were associated with specific HLA alleles at a false discovery rate of 0.05. In a later genetic analysis, fewer N-insertions in productive TCRs were reported among donors in an Asian-associated ancestry cluster than the 666-donor mean. While some public TCRs were present in many individuals, most TCR sequences turned up only very rarely across donors. A later analysis found that most CMV-associated TCR beta chains appeared HLA-restricted, with HLA associations seemingly driven largely by CMV exposure.

The library came from the immunoSEQ multiplex PCR assay. For the multiplex PCR, a mixture combining 60 forward primers for TCR Vbeta segments and 13 reverse primers for TCR Jbeta segments was used. Amplification of the CDR3 region of rearranged TCR beta genes was performed with a multiplex PCR assay on genomic DNA. The amplified TCR beta libraries were sequenced on the Illumina HiSeq System as 87-base-pair reads. Under the source paper's analysis protocol: A later analysis counted tens of millions of unique TCR beta chains across the 666 repertoires, and 9 million to 14 million of these chains were shared by at least two donors. Raw reads were error-corrected and collapsed into unique sequences with a nearest-neighbor algorithm that merged closely related sequences to remove PCR and sequencing errors. CDR3 sequences were aligned to IMGT reference sequences to assign V, D and J gene segments. For a sequence to be retained, a match of at least six nucleotides to both a V gene segment and a J gene segment was required. Rearrangements were called productive when the CDR3 lacked stop codons and stayed in frame with V and J; all others were non-productive. CDR3 was defined by IMGT convention, running from the second conserved V-encoded cysteine to the conserved J-encoded phenylalanine. In an earlier analysis of more than 550 of the donors, sequences lacking an unambiguous match to a single V gene segment were excluded. An earlier analysis of around 600 of the donors classified V segments as functional when productive rearrangements were above 56.7% and as segregating when the standard deviation between donors was above 5%. To diagnose cytomegalovirus status from the catalog of TCR beta chain sequences, a statistical classification framework was built. In a later analysis, TCR nucleotide sequences were compared against IMGT/GENE-DB human TR gene sequences so that V and J genes could be assigned. The TCRdist pipeline was used in a later analysis to assign CDR3 sequences and most-parsimonious VDJ recombination scenarios. A later analysis defined each TCR beta chain by its CDR3 amino acid sequence plus V-gene family, and excluded reads lacking a unique V-gene family. A later analysis removed several hundred highly shared, low-generation-probability nucleotide sequences to deal with suspected cross-contamination and a sequencing artifact. For each public chain, a later analysis derived a clonal expansion index from normalized ranks of inferred template counts within each repertoire. In a later analysis, generation probabilities were computed with a VDJ recombination model fitted to out-of-frame rearrangements, and the resulting probabilities were checked against IGoR. A later analysis scored TCR-TCR, TCR-HLA and TCR-CMV co-occurrence with hypergeometric tests, applying a repertoire-size bias correction to TCR pairs. A later analysis estimated false discovery rates by permuting HLA or CMV assignments 20 times. In a later analysis, co-occurring TCRs were grouped with DBSCAN, and TCRdist sequence similarity was added when clustering was performed within HLA-allele-positive subsets. For co-occurrence clustering, repertoires with fewer than 30,000 or more than 120,000 public chains were excluded, along with five repertoires with anomalous nucleotide sharing. TCRdb limited this immuneACCESS table to in-frame rearrangements with V and J called. A share of clones is missing; checked studies link under half to unresolved V genes, and the rest is unexplained. The V and J calls and clone size come from that table; D and trimming were worked out from the DNA. The sample includes around 150,000 clones, with under 10% observed a single time. Around 7% of the sample is held by the ten biggest clonotypes.

In the germline V gene, CDR1 corresponds to LGHNA and CDR2 to YSLEER. A distance of 11 bases separates the germline ends of V and J, which lose 2 bases and 4 bases respectively. The cysteine opens and the phenylalanine closes a CDR3 of 14 amino acids. Only CDR3 DNA remains: 42 bases, in frame from the first base. In total, fewer than 750 healthy bone marrow donors made up the cohort. All cohort members were sampled while nominally healthy, although unrecorded immune exposures were likely present. The donor tested CMV seropositive, placing the donor among the 289 seropositive members of the cohort. A peripheral blood sample was provided by each donor, and peripheral blood mononuclear cells were used for TCR beta sequencing. Genomic DNA was extracted from the blood cell samples with the Qiagen DNeasy Blood Extraction Kit. Regarding this clone: No cognate antigen has been identified for it. Base qualities are not provided; no much larger clone lies one nucleotide away.

The receptor chain draws on TRBV4-3 and TRBJ1-2; the D segment cannot be called with confidence. The TCR sequence derives from a woman aged 40 to 55 in good health and CMV-seropositive. Sequencing was done on a sample of PBMCs. The nucleotides read TGCGCCAGCAGCCAAAGCGGCAGCATCTATGGCTACACCTTC. Its translation reads: CASSQSGSIYGYTF.